This T cell receptor beta chain appears in the sequencing data of a study of blood T cell repertoires in COVID-19 (dated by TCRdb to 2020 to 2022). About the study as a whole: Samples from collaborators originated in the United States, Italy and Spain and spanned both the acute and convalescent phases of COVID-19. The material from the prospective study consisted of cDNA or gDNA derived from T cells, B-cell-depleted T cells, or PBMCs. The dataset comprised deeply sampled blood TCRbeta repertoires from subjects exposed to, actively infected with, or recovered from COVID-19. The repertoires were released in a freely available public database meant as a resource for research on the immune response to SARS-CoV-2. The samples were drawn from the first 160 participants of the ongoing ImmuneRACE study and from 950 to 1,500 subjects provided by 6 global collaborators. A de-identified subject ID, COVID-19 status, age in years and sex were almost always included in the sample metadata. Where HLA class I and class II types were available, the types were taken from metadata supplied by the sample provider, not from assay-based typing. What the work shows at the level of the full study, not this receptor alone: How much clinical and demographic metadata was included differed by source and by participant, and the metadata was provided uncurated.

Comments on this clone: There is no known antigen for this receptor. Per-base qualities were not stored, and no clone one base away is much larger.

Collaborating institutions collected whole blood in K2EDTA tubes following their own protocols. For TCRbeta analysis, collaborators shipped samples in one of three forms: frozen whole blood, isolated PBMCs, or DNA extracted from either of those sample types. The CDR3, cysteine through phenylalanine, is 17 amino acids long. The only DNA kept is the CDR3, 51 bases in frame from the first base. V is shortened by 4 bases, J by 3 bases, and the region joining them spans 22 bases. From a lookup of the germline V gene (reference sequence), CDR1 and CDR2 are SGHNT and YYREEE. TCRbeta CDR3 regions were amplified from genomic DNA by means of the immunoSEQ Assay, a bias-controlled multiplex PCR. For the original study's pipeline: Within the assay, amplification of reference gene primers was used to estimate how many nucleated cells each sample contained. To quantify the absolute abundance of each unique TCRbeta CDR3 rearrangement, sequence reads were collapsed and filtered. For each sample, productive Simpson clonality was calculated as the square root of Simpson's diversity index over productive rearrangements. The table was pulled from immuneACCESS by TCRdb, which kept in-frame rearrangements only. Such tables lose some clones; where checked, under half of the loss comes from unresolved V genes, and the rest has no known cause. That table furnishes V, J and clone size, whereas the DNA furnished D and trimming. This sample has about 78,000 clones in its table, and around 88% of those were observed once. Roughly 5.3% of the sample comes from the top ten.

This receptor was obtained from a woman aged 80 or older with active or convalescent COVID-19. Specimen: peripheral blood. Rearrangement joined TRBV5-4 to TRBJ2-5, and TRBD2 may be the D gene, going by 6 matching bases. Here is the DNA: TGTGCCAGCAGCCGGGGTTTGTATCGCGGGGTGGAAGAGACCCAGTACTTC. It translates to CASSRGLYRGVEETQYF.